Described below is a single T cell receptor (beta chain) sequence and its context. Its antigen remains unknown. The assay was immunoSEQ multiplex PCR, and TCRdb's table has in-frame clones only and misses some. The sample includes about 110,000 clones, about nine tenths of them seen just once. This sample was included in a study of T cell responses to AZD1222 COVID-19 vaccine. Study-level points and caveats: Reportedly, nearly half of unique spike TCRs recognized epitopes outside B.1.351/B.1.1.7 mutations.

The specimen comprised peripheral blood, sampled on day 0 of AZD1222 vaccination. This clonotype was sampled from an adult in good health.

In DNA form, the CDR3 reads TGTGCCAGCAGCGGCCCTGGAAACACCATATATTTT. Encoded protein: CASSGPGNTIYF. The V gene is TRBV9, the J gene TRBJ1-3; D remains unclear. The germline V and J ends were trimmed by 3 bases and 2 bases, with 3 bases remaining between them. The CDR3 contains 12 residues. Germline loops: CDR1 SGDLS, CDR2 YYNGEE.